This T cell receptor beta chain originates from a study of monozygotic twins with cystic fibrosis. Worth noting for this clone: The antigen is undetermined.

CDR1 is SNHLY, CDR2 FYNNEI, per germline. Trimming shortened V by 7 bases and J by 6 bases, and 15 bases separated the two germline ends. CDR3 length: 13 residues. Study-level findings and limits: Monozygotic CF twin pairs shared significantly more nucleotide-identical clonotypes than unrelated CF individuals did. J usage was most co-twin-similar in 8 of 16 pairs, V in 13. Age, concordance and disease severity did not associate with shared CDR3 numbers. Clonality was generally low (median approximately 0.009), higher in the most severe patients.

Repertoires were generated with immunoSEQ multiplex PCR, while TCRdb's copy carries only in-frame clones and drops some. The sample lists tens of thousands of clones; 95% to 98% were seen once. This receptor was taken from a girl aged 2-10 years with cystic fibrosis. The rearrangement joins TRBV2 to TRBJ1-2; maybe TRBD1 (5 bases). Sequences were obtained from blood. In nucleotides, the CDR3 is TGTGCCAGCAAAGGTCCAGGGAAGGATGGCTACACCTTC. This translates into CASKGPGKDGYTF.